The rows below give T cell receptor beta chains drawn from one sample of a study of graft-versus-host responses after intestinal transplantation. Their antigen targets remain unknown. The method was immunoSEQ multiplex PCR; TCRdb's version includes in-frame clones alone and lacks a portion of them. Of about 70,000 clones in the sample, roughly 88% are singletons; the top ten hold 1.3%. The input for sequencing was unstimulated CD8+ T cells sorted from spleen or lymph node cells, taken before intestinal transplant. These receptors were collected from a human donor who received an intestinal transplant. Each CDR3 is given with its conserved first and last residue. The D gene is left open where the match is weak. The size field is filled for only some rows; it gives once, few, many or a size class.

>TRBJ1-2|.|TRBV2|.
TGTGCCAGCACCCAACAGGGAGGGGGCTATGGCTACACCTTC
CASTQQGGGYGYTF
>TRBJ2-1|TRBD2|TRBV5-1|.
TGCGCCAGCAGCTTGGGGGCGGGGGGACTCAATGAGCAGTTCTTC
CASSLGAGGLNEQFF
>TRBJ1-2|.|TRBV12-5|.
TGTGCTAGTGGTTCCCTCCGACACCCCCAGGGCTACACCTTC
CASGSLRHPQGYTF
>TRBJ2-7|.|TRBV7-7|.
TGTGCTAGCAGCCCGAATGGAGTCGAGCAGTACTTC
CASSPNGVEQYF
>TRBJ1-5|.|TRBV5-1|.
TGCGCCAGCAGCTTGGCCGGGGAGGGACAGCCCCAGCATTTT
CASSLAGEGQPQHF
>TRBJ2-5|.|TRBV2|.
TGTGCCAGCAGTGTACAGGGATGGGCAGAGACCCAGTACTTC
CASSVQGWAETQYF
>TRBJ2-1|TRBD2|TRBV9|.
TGTGCCAGCAGCGCCCCAAGCGGGGGCGGGTTCAATGAGCAGTTCTTC
CASSAPSGGGFNEQFF
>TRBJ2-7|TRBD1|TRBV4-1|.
TGCGCCAGCAGCCAGCTAGGGACAGTCTCCTACGAGCAGTACTTC
CASSQLGTVSYEQYF
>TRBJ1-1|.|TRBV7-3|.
TGTGCCAGCAGCTTGGGGCCGAGCTATTCGACTGAAGCTTTCTTT
CASSLGPSYSTEAFF
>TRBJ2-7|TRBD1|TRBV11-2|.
TGTGCCAGCAGCGTCGCGGACAGGGGCAACGAGCAGTACTTC
CASSVADRGNEQYF
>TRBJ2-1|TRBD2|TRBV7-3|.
TGTGCCAGCAGCCCCTCAGCGGGGGGGCGCGTTGAGCAGTTCTTC
CASSPSAGGRVEQFF
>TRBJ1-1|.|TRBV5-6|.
TGTGCCAGCAGCTGGGGAGGCCCGAACACTGAAGCTTTCTTT
CASSWGGPNTEAFF
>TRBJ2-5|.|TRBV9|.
TGTGCCAGCAGCGTCCCAGGTAGCCAAGAGACCCAGTACTTC
CASSVPGSQETQYF
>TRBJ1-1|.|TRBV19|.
TGTGCCAGTAGCTCCTTTGGGCCCATGAACACTGAAGCTTTCTTT
CASSSFGPMNTEAFF
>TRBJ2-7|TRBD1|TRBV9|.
TGTGCCAGTGGGACAGGGGCCTCCTACGAGCAGTACTTC
CASGTGASYEQYF
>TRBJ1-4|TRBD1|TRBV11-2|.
TGTGCCAGCAGCAACAGACAGGGGTCGGGGGAAAAACTGTTTTTT
CASSNRQGSGEKLFF
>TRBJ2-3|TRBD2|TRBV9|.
TGTGCCAGCAGCGTAGAGGTAGCGGGGGGGGTTGATACGCAGTATTTT
CASSVEVAGGVDTQYF
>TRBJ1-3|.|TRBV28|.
TGTGCCAGCAGTAACGGGGAGGGGCTCAGAAACACCATATATTTT
CASSNGEGLRNTIYF
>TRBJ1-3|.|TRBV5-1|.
TGCGCCAGCAGAACAACAGGGAGACTCCCTGGAAACACCATATATTTT
CASRTTGRLPGNTIYF
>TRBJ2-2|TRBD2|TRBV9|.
TGTGCCAGCAGCGTAGCTTCGGGGCTAGCGGGGGGGGCGAACACCGGGGAGCTGTTTTTT
CASSVASGLAGGANTGELFF
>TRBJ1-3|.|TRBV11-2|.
TGTGCCAGCAGCTTAGACAGGTTCTCTGGAAACACCATATATTTT
CASSLDRFSGNTIYF
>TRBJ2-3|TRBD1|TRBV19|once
TGTGCCAGTTCTTGGACAGGGAACGCAGATACGCAGTATTTT
CASSWTGNADTQYF
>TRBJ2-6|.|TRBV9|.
TGTGCCAGCGAAAGGGGCTCTGGGGCCAACGTCCTGACTTTC
CASERGSGANVLTF
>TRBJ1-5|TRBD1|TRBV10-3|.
TGTGCCATCAGTGAACTGACAGGGGGTCAGCCCCAGCATTTT
CAISELTGGQPQHF
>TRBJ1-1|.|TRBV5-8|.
TGTGCCAGCAGCTTTTCTGGAGGCACTGAAGCTTTCTTT
CASSFSGGTEAFF
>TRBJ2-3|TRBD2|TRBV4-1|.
TGCGCCAGCAGCCAAGTCCTAGGGGCGGGGGGGCCCCCAGATACGCAGTATTTT
CASSQVLGAGGPPDTQYF
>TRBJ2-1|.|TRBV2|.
TGTGCCAGCAGAGGCGGGGGCAGGTACAATGAGCAGTTCTTC
CASRGGGRYNEQFF
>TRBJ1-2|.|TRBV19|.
TGTGCCAGTAGTATCTCCCCGTCGGACAGCTATAATGGCTACACCTTC
CASSISPSDSYNGYTF
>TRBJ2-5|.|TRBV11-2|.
TGTGCCAGCAGCTTAGATTTGAGAGAGACCCAGTACTTC
CASSLDLRETQYF
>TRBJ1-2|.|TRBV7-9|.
TGTGCCAGCACCGATGGGGGGTTGGGGTATGGCTACACCTTC
CASTDGGLGYGYTF
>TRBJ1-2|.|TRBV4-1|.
TGCGCCAGCAGCCAAGGGGGCACCTATGGCTACACCTTC
CASSQGGTYGYTF
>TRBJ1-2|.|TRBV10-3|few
TGTGCCATCAGCGGACTTGATGGCTACACCTTC
CAISGLDGYTF
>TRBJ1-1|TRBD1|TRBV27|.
TGTGCCAGCAGCCGACAGGGGGTCACTGAAGCTTTCTTT
CASSRQGVTEAFF
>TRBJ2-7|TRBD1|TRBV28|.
TGTGCCAGCACACAAACAGGGGATAGGACTTACGAGCAGTACTTC
CASTQTGDRTYEQYF
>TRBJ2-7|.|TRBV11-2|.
TGTGCCAGCAGCTTGGGACTTACCACCTACGAGCAGTACTTC
CASSLGLTTYEQYF
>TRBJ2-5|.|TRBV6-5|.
TGTGCCAGCAGTTACTCGGGAGTGGGGGAGACCCAGTACTTC
CASSYSGVGETQYF
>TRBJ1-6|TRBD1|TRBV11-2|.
TGTGCCAGCAGCTTAGCCTCTCTAACCGGGACAGGATATAATTCACCCCTCCACTTT
CASSLASLTGTGYNSPLHF
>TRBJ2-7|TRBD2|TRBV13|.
TGTGCCAGCAGCTTAGGACTAGCGTACGAGCAGTACTTC
CASSLGLAYEQYF
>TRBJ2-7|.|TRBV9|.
TGTGCCAGCAGCGTGGGAGAGGGTTACGAGCAGTACTTC
CASSVGEGYEQYF
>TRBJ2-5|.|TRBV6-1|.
TGTGCCAGCAGTGAATATACAGGCCAAGAGACCCAGTACTTC
CASSEYTGQETQYF
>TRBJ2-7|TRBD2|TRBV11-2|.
TGTGCCAGCAGCCCCACGGGGGGGGCTGGATACGAGCAGTACTTC
CASSPTGGAGYEQYF
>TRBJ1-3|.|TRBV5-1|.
TGCGCCAGCAGCCATGGGAGCGCTGGAAACACCATATATTTT
CASSHGSAGNTIYF
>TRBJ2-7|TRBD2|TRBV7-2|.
TGTGCCAGCAGCCCAGCGGGGGGCTCCTACGAGCAGTACTTC
CASSPAGGSYEQYF
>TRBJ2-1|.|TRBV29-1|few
TGCAGCGTTGGCGGAGACGTGGCCTCCTACAATGAGCAGTTCTTC
CSVGGDVASYNEQFF
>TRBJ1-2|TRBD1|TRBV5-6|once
TGTGCCAGCAGCTTGGGGACAGGGGCCCCTCCCACCTTC
CASSLGTGAPPTF
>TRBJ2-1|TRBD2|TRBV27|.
TGTGCCAGCAGCACCCCCGGGCTAGCGGGGTGGAATGAGCAGTTCTTC
CASSTPGLAGWNEQFF
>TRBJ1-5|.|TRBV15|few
TGTGCCACCAGCAGAGATCGGGGAGTCCATCAGCCCCAGCATTTT
CATSRDRGVHQPQHF
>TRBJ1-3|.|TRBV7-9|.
TGTGCCAGCAGCCGAGGTGGAAACACCATATATTTT
CASSRGGNTIYF
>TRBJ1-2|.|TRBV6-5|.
TGTGCCAGCAGTTACTCGCAAGGGGACTATGGCTACACCTTC
CASSYSQGDYGYTF
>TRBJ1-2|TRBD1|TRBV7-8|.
TGTGCCAGCAGCTTAGTAGGGGGACAGGGGGCCTATGGCTACACCTTC
CASSLVGGQGAYGYTF
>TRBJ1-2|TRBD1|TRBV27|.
TGTGCCAGCAGTACCCCGGGACAGGGTTATGGCTACACCTTC
CASSTPGQGYGYTF
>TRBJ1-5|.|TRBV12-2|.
TGTGCAAGTCGCCCTAGATACCGGACAGGGGGCGGCAATCAGCCCCAGCATTTT
CASRPRYRTGGGNQPQHF